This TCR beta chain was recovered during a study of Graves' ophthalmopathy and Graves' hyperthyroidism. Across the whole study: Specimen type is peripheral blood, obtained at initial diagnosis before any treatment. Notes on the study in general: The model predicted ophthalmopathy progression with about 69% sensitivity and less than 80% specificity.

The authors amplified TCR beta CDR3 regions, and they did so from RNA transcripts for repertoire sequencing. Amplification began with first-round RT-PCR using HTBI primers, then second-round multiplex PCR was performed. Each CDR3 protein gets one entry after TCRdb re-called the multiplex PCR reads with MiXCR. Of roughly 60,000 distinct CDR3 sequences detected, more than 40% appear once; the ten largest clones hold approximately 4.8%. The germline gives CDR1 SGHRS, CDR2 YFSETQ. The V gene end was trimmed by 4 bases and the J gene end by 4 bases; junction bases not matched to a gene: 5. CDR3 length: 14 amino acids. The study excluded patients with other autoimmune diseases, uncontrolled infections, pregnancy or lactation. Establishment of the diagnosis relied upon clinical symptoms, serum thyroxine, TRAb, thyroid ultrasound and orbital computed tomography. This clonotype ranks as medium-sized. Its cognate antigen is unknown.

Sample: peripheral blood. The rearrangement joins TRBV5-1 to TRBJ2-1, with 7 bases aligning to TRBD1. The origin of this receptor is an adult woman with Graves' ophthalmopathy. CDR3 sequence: CASSPQGSYNEQFF. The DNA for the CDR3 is TGCGCCAGCAGCCCACAGGGGAGTTACAATGAGCAGTTCTTC.